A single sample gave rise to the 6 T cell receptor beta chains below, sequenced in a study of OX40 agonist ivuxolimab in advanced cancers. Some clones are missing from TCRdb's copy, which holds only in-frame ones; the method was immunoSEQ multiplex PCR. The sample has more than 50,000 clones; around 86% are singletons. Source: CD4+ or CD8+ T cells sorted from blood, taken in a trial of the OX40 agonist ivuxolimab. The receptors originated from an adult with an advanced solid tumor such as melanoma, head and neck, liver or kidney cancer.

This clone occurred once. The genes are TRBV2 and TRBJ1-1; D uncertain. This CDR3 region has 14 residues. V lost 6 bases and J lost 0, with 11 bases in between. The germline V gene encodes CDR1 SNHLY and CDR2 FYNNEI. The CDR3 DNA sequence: TGTGCCAGCAGCCTCAGGACGGTGAACACTGAAGCTTTCTTT. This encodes CASSLRTVNTEAFF. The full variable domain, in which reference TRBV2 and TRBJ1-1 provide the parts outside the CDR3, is EPEVTQTPSHQVTQMGQEVILRCVPISNHLYFYWYRQILGQKVEFLVSFYNNEISEKSEIFDDQFSVERPDGSNFTLKIRSTKLEDSAMYFCASSLRTVNTEAFFGQGTRLTVV.

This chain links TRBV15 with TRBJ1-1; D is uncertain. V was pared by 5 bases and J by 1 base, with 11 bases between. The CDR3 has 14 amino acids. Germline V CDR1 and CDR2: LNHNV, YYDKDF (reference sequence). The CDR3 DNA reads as TGTGCCACCAGCGTTCTTGCTGAGAACACTGAAGCTTTCTTT. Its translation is CATSVLAENTEAFF.

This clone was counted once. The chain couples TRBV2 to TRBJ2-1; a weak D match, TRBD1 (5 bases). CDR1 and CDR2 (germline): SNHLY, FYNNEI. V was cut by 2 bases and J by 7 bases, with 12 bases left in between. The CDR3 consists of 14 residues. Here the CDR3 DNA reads TGTGCCAGCAGTGAACAGGCAGGGTCAAATGAGCAGTTCTTC. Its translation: CASSEQAGSNEQFF.

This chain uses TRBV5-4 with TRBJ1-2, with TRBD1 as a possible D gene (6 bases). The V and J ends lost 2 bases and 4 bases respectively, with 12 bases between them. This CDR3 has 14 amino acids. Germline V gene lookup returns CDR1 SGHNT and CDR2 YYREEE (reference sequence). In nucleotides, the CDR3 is TGTGCCAGCAGCTTAGGGACAAGTTCCTATGGCTACACCTTC. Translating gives CASSLGTSSYGYTF.

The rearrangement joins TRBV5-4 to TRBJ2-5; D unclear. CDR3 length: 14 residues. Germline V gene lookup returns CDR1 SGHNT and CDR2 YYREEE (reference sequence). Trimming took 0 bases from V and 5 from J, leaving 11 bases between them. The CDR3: CASSLANVGETQYF. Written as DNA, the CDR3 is TGTGCCAGCAGCTTGGCCAACGTTGGGGAGACCCAGTACTTC.

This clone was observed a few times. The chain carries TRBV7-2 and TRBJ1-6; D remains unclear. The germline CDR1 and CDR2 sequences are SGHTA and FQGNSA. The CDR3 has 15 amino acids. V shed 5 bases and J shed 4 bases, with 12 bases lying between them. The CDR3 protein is CASSVSGLYNSPLHF. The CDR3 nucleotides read TGTGCCAGCAGCGTATCAGGACTATATAATTCACCCCTCCACTTT.